This TCR beta chain is from a study of post-analysis software for immune sequencing data. The study's findings and limits: A significant reduction in normalized Chao1 diversity was observed in multiple sclerosis patients versus controls. About five TRBV segments (TRBV5-6, TRBV5-1 and TRBV20-1 among them) occurred more frequently in patients than in controls.

This CDR3 has 15 residues. The trim removed 0 bases at V and 11 bases at J, leaving 13 bases unmatched. CDR1 DFQATT and CDR2 SNEGSKA come from the germline V gene (reference sequence). On this clonotype itself: The antigen remains undetermined.

Carried by the TCR beta cDNA libraries were unique molecular identifiers. Roughly 450,000 cDNA molecules came from around 1 to 10 million T cells. A single record per CDR3 protein comes from TCRdb applying MiXCR to the PCR reads. The sample lists about 460,000 distinct CDR3 sequences, roughly 45% seen once, with roughly an eighth in the top ten. This sequence joins TRBV20-1 and TRBJ2-5, with 9 bases aligning to TRBD2. The source material was blood. This TCR came from a girl aged 10 to 17 with multiple sclerosis. CDR3 bases: TGCAGTGCTAGAGATAGCGGGAGAGGTGACGATGAGCAGTACTTC. It yields the protein CSARDSGRGDDEQYF.